The T cell receptor (beta chain) under discussion was sequenced for a study of blood T cells in healthy people across ages. The authors ran a second PCR of 7 to 11 cycles using a sample-barcoded 5' primer and a J-beta primer mix. Using its own MiXCR run on the 5' RACE reads, TCRdb lists one record per CDR3 protein. The table has 1.5 million to 1.9 million distinct CDR3 sequences, roughly 43% seen once. The CDR3 has 14 amino acids. Germline lookup yields CDR1 DFQATT and CDR2 SNEGSKA (reference sequence). The germline V and J ends were trimmed by 0 bases and 3 bases, with 12 bases remaining between them.

The chain links TRBV20-1 to TRBJ2-7; D is ambiguous. This clonotype was sampled from a woman between 18 and 29 years old in good health. Sequencing input: blood. CDR3 sequence: CSARDQAGIYEQYF. As DNA, the CDR3 is TGCAGTGCTAGAGATCAAGCAGGAATCTACGAGCAGTACTTC.